Below, one TCR beta chain is given with its context. This specimen belongs to a study of T cells after somatic rescue of genetic block. Germline-derived CDR1 and CDR2 are LNHDA and SQIVND (reference sequence). V was cut by 3 bases and J by 2 bases, with 14 bases left in between. This CDR3 comprises 15 residues. Produced via immunoSEQ multiplex PCR; TCRdb's table is partial and in-frame only. The repertoire consists of about 88,000 clones, with 85% to 90% occurring once and the leading ten covering roughly 1.7%. Material for sequencing was peripheral blood mononuclear cells (PBMCs). The V gene is TRBV19, the J gene TRBJ2-7, with a weak D call TRBD2 (6 bases). The receptor was isolated from a woman aged 18-35 years. CDR3: CASSMSGGDPYEQYF. The DNA for the CDR3 is TGTGCCAGTAGTATGTCCGGGGGAGACCCCTACGAGCAGTACTTC. Using reference TRBV19 and TRBJ2-7 for the parts outside the CDR3, the full variable domain is DGGITQSPKYLFRKEGQNVTLSCEQNLNHDAMYWYRQDPGQGLRLIYYSQIVNDFQKGDIAEGYSVSREKKESFPLTVTSAQKNPTAFYLCASSMSGGDPYEQYFGPGTRLTVT.